A single sample gave rise to the 6 T cell receptor delta chains below, sequenced in a study of γδ T cells in repeated Plasmodium falciparum infection (dated by TCRdb to about 2021). The library relied on multiplex PCR. Sequencing was performed on an Illumina MiSeq. TCRdb reprocessed the public reads with the caller CATT; rows with the same DNA were merged afterwards. The sample table lists approximately 93,000 delta-chain clones, approximately 0.96% of them with a count of one. Roughly 9.5% of the sample belongs to the ten largest clones. For bulk TCR repertoire analysis, Vgamma9/Vdelta2+ and Vdelta2-negative gammadelta T cell populations were flow-sorted out of peripheral blood mononuclear cells. Input material: gamma-delta T cells from blood. The receptors derive from a pool of human donors (malaria-infected and uninfected, not separated).

Regarding this clone: A far larger clone differs by one base, so this is likely a read error. The same CDR3 can be traced to other DNA sequences in this sample. The V gene corresponds to TRDV2; no J gene was called; the table's D gene call, TRDD3, was not cross checked with the DNA. The CDR3 is made up of 16 amino acids. CDR1 is GEAIGNYY, CDR2 EKD, per germline. CDR3 coding DNA: TGTGCCTGTGACTCCGTACTGGGGAACTACACCGATAAGCTCATCTTT. Translating it yields CACDSVLGNYTDKLIF.

This clone was detected ten times or more. A far larger clone is one nucleotide away, so this likely arose from a read error. Other DNA variants within this sample encode the same CDR3. The V and J genes are TRDV2 and TRDJ1; D ambiguous. This CDR3 spans 14 amino acids. The germline gives CDR1 GEAIGNYY, CDR2 EKD. The CDR3 DNA is TGCGCCTGTGACCCGTACGGACGATACGATAAACTCATCTTT. Encoded protein: CACDPYGRYDKLIF.

A word on this clone: TCRdb's protein, taken from a much larger clone, differs from this DNA's translation at residue 19, likely owing to a read error; the protein displayed comes from the DNA. The chain employs TRDV1 and TRDJ1; TRDD3 matches at 7 bases. Germline trimming cut 3 bases from V and 1 base from J; bases unmatched to any gene: 35. This CDR3 has 25 residues. Germline V CDR1 and CDR2: TSWWSYY, QGS. The CDR3 DNA reads TGTGCTCTTGGGGATTCTTACAGGGAGCACCATTCTGGGGGCCGCGACATCCCGTGCACCGATAAACTCATCTTT. This sequence encodes CALGDSYREHHSGGRDIPCTDKLIF.

This clone was seen only a few times. The amino acid sequence in TCRdb belongs to a much larger clone and departs from this DNA's translation at residue 16, likely a sequencing read error; the sequence shown is translated from the DNA. V is TRDV1 and J is TRDJ1; TRDD3 agrees at 8 bases. TCRdb records no J gene; here it was assigned by comparing the DNA to germline. In germline, CDR1 is TSWWSYY, CDR2 QGS. This CDR3 is built from 28 residues. J gave up 0 bases and V 2 bases, and 41 bases lay outside the gene matches. The CDR3 DNA sequence: TGTGCTCTTGGGGAATATTCTCCCCGGTCCGGCCTAGCGTTTCGCCCCCTGGGGGACAATCCCTACACCGATAAACTCATCTTT. It specifies CALGEYSPRSGLAFRPLGDNPYTDKLIF.

This clone has ten or more counts. The TCRdb protein comes from a much larger clone and disagrees with this DNA's translation at residue 3, likely due to a read error; the protein given here is derived from the DNA. V gene TRDV2 combines with J gene TRDJ1; the D is unclear. The V gene's germline CDR1 is GEAIGNYY and CDR2 EKD. The CDR3 loop spans 14 amino acids. CDR3 residues: CARDRLEYTDKLIF. As DNA, the CDR3 is TGTGCCCGTGACCGACTTGAGTACACCGATAAACTCATCTTT.

As for this clone: The protein in TCRdb stems from a much larger clone and differs at residue 10 from this DNA's translation, likely a read error; here the protein is translated from the DNA. This chain connects TRDV2 to TRDJ3, with no clear D. The J gene is not listed in TCRdb, so it was assigned here from a DNA match to germline. The CDR3 is 17 residues long. Germline-derived CDR1 and CDR2 are GEAIGNYY and EKD. The CDR3 bases are TGTGCCTGTGACAACGCGCCCAGCTCCCGGGACACCCGACAGATGTTTTTC. Its translation: CACDNAPSSRDTRQMFF.